This T cell receptor beta chain was documented in a study of T cell repertoires in cytomegalovirus infection. TCRdb used MiXCR to reprocess the reads, holding one entry per CDR3 protein. The sample contains around 180,000 distinct CDR3 sequences, about 21% of which appear only once. J lost 5 bases, V lost 0 bases, and 9 bases had no gene match. Germline V gene sequence: CDR1 DFQATT, CDR2 SNEGSKA (reference sequence). The CDR3 spans 16 residues. The sample holds a few counts of this clonotype. This receptor was taken from a human donor in good health (CMV status not recorded). Some clones in this sample may be carry-over from other donors' samples. The rearrangement joins TRBV20-1 to TRBJ2-2; 7 nucleotides match TRBD1. The sample consisted of PBMCs. The DNA of the CDR3 is TGCAGTGCTAGAGATGTGAGGGGGCAAGCGACCGGGGAGCTGTTTTTT. Translating it yields CSARDVRGQATGELFF.